This is a list of T cell receptor beta chains from one sample in a study of low-dose radiotherapy and immunotherapy resistance in tumors. One entry per CDR3 protein results from TCRdb running MiXCR on the reads. The data hold tens of thousands of distinct CDR3 sequences, with about a quarter observed a single time. Sequenced material: PBMCs, taken before treatment. These receptors all come from a male donor with rectosigmoid adenocarcinoma. The CDR3 runs from the conserved cysteine through the conserved F or W. A D gene is named only where the DNA matches it firmly. Not every row has a clone size; where given, it reads once, few, many or a size class.

V: TRBV11-2; D: TRBD2; size: NA; J: TRBJ2-3; CDR3: CANSFRMLGEGQADTQYF; DNA: TGTGCCAACAGCTTTAGGATGCTGGGGGAGGGCCAGGCAGATACGCAGTATTTT
V: TRBV11-2; D: TRBD1; size: many; J: TRBJ2-1; CDR3: CASTGTAYNEQFF; DNA: TGTGCCAGCACCGGGACAGCCTACAATGAGCAGTTCTTC
V: TRBV4-2; D: NA; size: NA; J: TRBJ2-5; CDR3: CASSPGREETQYF; DNA: TGTGCCAGCAGCCCGGGCAGGGAAGAGACCCAGTACTTC
V: TRBV28; D: NA; size: many; J: TRBJ1-1; CDR3: CASSLYSAEAFF; DNA: TGTGCCAGCAGTTTATACTCGGCTGAAGCTTTCTTT
V: TRBV28; D: TRBD1; size: NA; J: TRBJ2-1; CDR3: CAGPGTGIVHEQFF; DNA: TGTGCCGGCCCCGGGACAGGGATAGTACATGAGCAGTTCTTC
V: TRBV4-1; D: NA; size: many; J: TRBJ2-7; CDR3: CASSHLTGYEQYF; DNA: TGCGCCAGCAGCCACCTGACCGGCTACGAGCAGTACTTC
V: TRBV4-2; D: TRBD2; size: many; J: TRBJ2-1; CDR3: CASSQASGGSSYNEQFF; DNA: TGTGCCAGCAGCCAGGCCTCGGGGGGGAGCTCCTACAATGAGCAGTTCTTC
V: TRBV27; D: TRBD2; size: few; J: TRBJ2-2; CDR3: CASSLWGLAGGPSNTGELFF; DNA: TGTGCCAGCAGTTTATGGGGACTAGCGGGAGGGCCCTCGAACACCGGGGAGCTGTTTTTT
V: TRBV10-3; D: TRBD2; size: NA; J: TRBJ2-7; CDR3: CAISKAGGGTYEQYF; DNA: TGTGCCATCAGTAAAGCGGGAGGGGGGACCTACGAGCAGTACTTC
V: TRBV20-1; D: NA; size: many; J: TRBJ1-5; CDR3: CSAREGAEQPQHF; DNA: TGCAGTGCTAGAGAGGGGGCAGAGCAGCCCCAGCATTTT
V: TRBV6-2/TRBV6-3; D: TRBD2; size: many; J: TRBJ2-1; CDR3: CASSYPPGSGGDEQFF; DNA: TGTGCCAGCAGTTACCCGCCGGGGAGCGGGGGGGATGAGCAGTTCTTC
V: TRBV4-1; D: TRBD1; size: many; J: TRBJ2-7; CDR3: CASSQGDRGYEQYF; DNA: TGCGCCAGCAGCCAAGGGGACAGAGGCTACGAGCAGTACTTC
V: TRBV7-2; D: NA; size: many; J: TRBJ1-5; CDR3: CASSAGVQSNQPQHF; DNA: TGTGCCAGCAGCGCAGGGGTCCAGAGCAATCAGCCCCAGCATTTT
V: TRBV6-1; D: NA; size: NA; J: TRBJ1-4; CDR3: CASSDDSVPTNEKLFF; DNA: TGTGCCAGCAGTGACGACAGCGTTCCAACTAATGAAAAACTGTTTTTT
V: TRBV28; D: NA; size: many; J: TRBJ1-2; CDR3: CASSPGLGGGRYGYTF; DNA: TGTGCCAGCAGCCCCGGCTTGGGTGGGGGGAGGTATGGCTACACCTTC
V: TRBV28; D: NA; size: many; J: TRBJ1-1; CDR3: CASKYTSRAEAFF; DNA: TGTGCCAGCAAGTATACCAGTAGGGCTGAAGCTTTCTTT
V: TRBV30; D: NA; size: many; J: TRBJ2-1; CDR3: CAWSRGSAEQFF; DNA: TGTGCCTGGAGTCGGGGTAGCGCTGAGCAGTTCTTC
V: TRBV5-1; D: TRBD1; size: once; J: TRBJ2-1; CDR3: CARSLPGQGAYNEQFF; DNA: TGCGCCAGGAGCTTGCCGGGACAGGGGGCCTACAATGAGCAGTTCTTC
V: TRBV9; D: TRBD1; size: NA; J: TRBJ1-4; CDR3: CASGGTGANEKLFF; DNA: TGTGCCAGCGGAGGGACAGGGGCTAATGAAAAACTGTTTTTT
V: TRBV12-3/TRBV12-4; D: NA; size: many; J: TRBJ2-7; CDR3: CASSLRQHYEQYF; DNA: TGTGCCAGCAGTTTAAGGCAGCACTACGAGCAGTACTTC
V: TRBV7-9; D: NA; size: many; J: TRBJ2-4; CDR3: CASSLRSGANGIQYF; DNA: TGTGCCAGCAGCTTACGGTCCGGGGCCAACGGCATTCAGTACTTC
V: TRBV15; D: NA; size: many; J: TRBJ2-2; CDR3: CATSRPDPGELFF; DNA: TGTGCCACCAGCAGACCGGACCCCGGGGAGCTGTTTTTT
V: TRBV11-2; D: TRBD1; size: NA; J: TRBJ2-7; CDR3: CASSPTGTGLGEQYF; DNA: TGTGCCAGCAGCCCGACCGGGACAGGGCTCGGGGAGCAGTACTTC
V: TRBV27; D: NA; size: many; J: TRBJ2-7; CDR3: CASSWQGDRYPYEQYF; DNA: TGTGCCAGCAGTTGGCAAGGGGACCGATATCCCTACGAGCAGTACTTC
V: TRBV28; D: TRBD2; size: NA; J: TRBJ2-1; CDR3: CASSSSGIFLYNEQFF; DNA: TGTGCCAGCAGTTCTAGCGGAATTTTCTTATACAATGAGCAGTTCTTC
V: TRBV27; D: NA; size: many; J: TRBJ2-7; CDR3: CASSPQGNEQYF; DNA: TGTGCCAGCAGCCCCCAGGGGAACGAGCAGTACTTC
V: TRBV5-1; D: NA; size: many; J: TRBJ1-4; CDR3: CASSFSTGFFGAGNEKLFF; DNA: TGCGCCAGCAGCTTTTCCACAGGGTTCTTCGGTGCGGGGAATGAAAAACTGTTTTTT
V: TRBV5-1; D: NA; size: NA; J: TRBJ1-2; CDR3: CASSLAGTDGYTF; DNA: TGCGCCAGCAGCTTGGCCGGGACTGATGGCTACACCTTC
V: TRBV5-1; D: TRBD1; size: many; J: TRBJ2-5; CDR3: CASSAGQGLETQYF; DNA: TGCGCCAGCAGCGCCGGACAGGGATTGGAGACCCAGTACTTC
V: TRBV28; D: NA; size: NA; J: TRBJ1-5; CDR3: CASSFLGNNQPQHF; DNA: TGTGCCAGCAGTTTCTTAGGGAACAATCAGCCCCAGCATTTT
V: TRBV6-1; D: NA; size: NA; J: TRBJ2-1; CDR3: CASKEGAREQFF; DNA: TGTGCCAGCAAGGAGGGGGCGCGGGAGCAGTTCTTC
V: TRBV28; D: TRBD2; size: NA; J: TRBJ2-7; CDR3: CATTLAGSYEQYF; DNA: TGTGCCACCACACTAGCGGGGTCCTACGAGCAGTACTTC
V: TRBV29-1; D: TRBD1; size: few; J: TRBJ2-3; CDR3: CSVVGTGGDTQYF; DNA: TGCAGCGTCGTAGGGACAGGCGGAGATACGCAGTATTTT
V: TRBV7-9; D: NA; size: many; J: TRBJ1-1; CDR3: CASSLSGNTEAFF; DNA: TGTGCCAGCAGCTTATCGGGAAACACTGAAGCTTTCTTT
V: TRBV6-5; D: NA; size: many; J: TRBJ2-3; CDR3: CASRTAGADTQYF; DNA: TGTGCCAGCAGGACTGCAGGGGCAGATACGCAGTATTTT
V: TRBV18; D: TRBD1; size: many; J: TRBJ2-3; CDR3: CASSSWTGRDTQYF; DNA: TGTGCCAGCTCATCATGGACAGGAAGAGATACGCAGTATTTT
V: TRBV30; D: NA; size: NA; J: TRBJ1-2; CDR3: CAWSVTAGYTF; DNA: TGTGCCTGGAGTGTAACAGCTGGCTACACCTTC
V: TRBV12-3/TRBV12-4; D: TRBD1; size: NA; J: TRBJ2-7; CDR3: CASSWTGASYEQYF; DNA: TGTGCCAGCAGTTGGACAGGGGCCTCCTACGAGCAGTACTTC
V: TRBV10-3; D: NA; size: many; J: TRBJ2-7; CDR3: CAISGAGIYEQYF; DNA: TGTGCCATCAGTGGGGCAGGGATCTACGAGCAGTACTTC
V: TRBV29-1; D: NA; size: many; J: TRBJ2-7; CDR3: CSVQQGYEQYF; DNA: TGCAGCGTTCAACAGGGCTACGAGCAGTACTTC
V: TRBV6-2/TRBV6-3; D: NA; size: many; J: TRBJ2-5; CDR3: CASSYSSRSYQETQYF; DNA: TGTGCCAGCAGTTACTCGTCCAGGAGCTACCAAGAGACCCAGTACTTC
V: TRBV29-1; D: NA; size: many; J: TRBJ2-7; CDR3: CSVKQDLSYEQYF; DNA: TGCAGCGTTAAGCAGGACCTCTCCTACGAGCAGTACTTC